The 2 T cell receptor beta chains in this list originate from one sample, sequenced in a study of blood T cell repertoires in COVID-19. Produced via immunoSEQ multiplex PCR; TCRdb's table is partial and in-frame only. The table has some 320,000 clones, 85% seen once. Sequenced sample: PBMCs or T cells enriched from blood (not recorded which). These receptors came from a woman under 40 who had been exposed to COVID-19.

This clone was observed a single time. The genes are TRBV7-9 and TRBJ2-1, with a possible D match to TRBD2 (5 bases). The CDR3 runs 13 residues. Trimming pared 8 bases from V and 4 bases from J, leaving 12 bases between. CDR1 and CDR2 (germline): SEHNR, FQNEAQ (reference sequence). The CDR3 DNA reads TGTGCCAGCGTGCTAGCAGAGTACAATGAGCAGTTCTTC. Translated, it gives CASVLAEYNEQFF.

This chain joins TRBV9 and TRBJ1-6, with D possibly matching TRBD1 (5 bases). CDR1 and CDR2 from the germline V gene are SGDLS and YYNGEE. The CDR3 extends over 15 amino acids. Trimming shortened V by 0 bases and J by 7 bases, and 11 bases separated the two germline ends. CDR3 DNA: TGTGCCAGCAGCGTAGGGGGCGCGAAGAATTCACCCCTCCACTTT. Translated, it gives CASSVGGAKNSPLHF.